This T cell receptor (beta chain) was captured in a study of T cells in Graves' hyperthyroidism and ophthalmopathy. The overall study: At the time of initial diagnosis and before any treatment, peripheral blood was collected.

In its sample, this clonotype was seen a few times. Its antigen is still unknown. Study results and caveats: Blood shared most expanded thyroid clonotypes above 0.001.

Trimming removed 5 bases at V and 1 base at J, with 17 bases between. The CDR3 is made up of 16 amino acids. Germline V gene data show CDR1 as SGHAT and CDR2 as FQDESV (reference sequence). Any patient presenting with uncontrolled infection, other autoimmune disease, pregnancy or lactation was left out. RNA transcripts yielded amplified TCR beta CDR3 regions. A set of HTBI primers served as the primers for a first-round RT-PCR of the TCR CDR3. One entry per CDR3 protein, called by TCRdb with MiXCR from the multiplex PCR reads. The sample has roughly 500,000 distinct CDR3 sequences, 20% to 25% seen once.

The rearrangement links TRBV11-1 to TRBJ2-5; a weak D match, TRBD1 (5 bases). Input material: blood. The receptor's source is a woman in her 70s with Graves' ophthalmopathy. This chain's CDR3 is CASSPQGLTLQETQYF. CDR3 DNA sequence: TGTGCCAGCAGCCCGCAGGGTTTAACCCTCCAAGAGACCCAGTACTTC.